The sequence of this T cell receptor beta chain was determined in a study of blood T cell repertoires in COVID-19. The protocol was immunoSEQ multiplex PCR, while the TCRdb copy is restricted to in-frame clones and leaves out a portion. The sample has 98,000 or so clones; 88% are singletons. V was clipped by 6 bases and J by 8 bases; unmatched bases: 9. The germline V gene has CDR1 MNHEY and CDR2 SVGAGI. CDR3 size: 15 residues. The sequence was obtained from a human donor in a cohort sampled during active COVID-19. The rearrangement joins TRBV6-5 to TRBJ2-2; TRBD1 aligns across 10 bases. Sequenced: peripheral blood. The CDR3 DNA reads as TGTGCCAGCAGGGCCGGGACAGGGGTAATAGGGGAGCTGTTTTTT. Protein product: CASRAGTGVIGELFF.